A single sample gave rise to the 11 T cell receptor beta chains below, sequenced in a study of blood T cell repertoires in COVID-19. Repertoires were generated with immunoSEQ multiplex PCR, while TCRdb's copy carries only in-frame clones and drops some. This table holds approximately 170,000 clones, over 65% found once. What was sequenced was PBMCs or T cells enriched from blood (not recorded which). The receptors derive from a woman aged 50 to 60 who had recovered from COVID-19.

The rearrangement uses TRBV5-1 and TRBJ2-1, with a weak D call TRBD1 (6 bases). The CDR3 consists of 12 residues. The germline gives CDR1 SGHRS, CDR2 YFSETQ. Trimming left V 5 bases short and J 3 bases short, with 6 bases between. CDR3 protein: CASRGGYNEQFF. DNA of the CDR3: TGCGCCAGCAGAGGGGGCTACAATGAGCAGTTCTTC.

This clone showed up just once. V and J are TRBV2 and TRBJ2-7; TRBD2 might be the D (6 bases). There are 12 residues in the CDR3. V was trimmed by 6 bases and J by 4 bases, leaving 10 bases between them. CDR1 and CDR2 (germline): SNHLY, FYNNEI. In nucleotides, the CDR3 is TGTGCCAGCAGCGCCGGGACTTACGAGCAGTACGTC. Its protein product is CASSAGTYEQYV.

This clone has a single count. This chain uses TRBV28 with TRBJ2-1; 14 bases fit TRBD2. The CDR3 length is 16 residues. Germline values: CDR1 MDHEN, CDR2 SYDVKM. V lost 6 bases, J lost 1 base, and 2 bases stayed unmatched. The CDR3 loop reads CASRGLAGDSYNEQFF. The CDR3 coding sequence is TGTGCCAGCAGGGGACTAGCGGGGGATTCCTACAATGAGCAGTTCTTC.

This sequence joins TRBV11-2 and TRBJ1-1; D is perhaps TRBD1 (5 bases). Trimming removed 5 bases at V and 5 bases at J, with 15 bases between. In germline, CDR1 is SGHAT, CDR2 FQNNGV. This CDR3 contains 14 residues. CDR3 nucleotide sequence: TGTGCCAGCAGCCCCCGCGGGGGAGGGACTGAAGCTTTCTTT. This gives the protein CASSPRGGGTEAFF.

The chain combines TRBV10-3 with TRBJ2-7, with a tentative D call TRBD2 (7 bases). Looked up from germline, CDR1 is ENHRY and CDR2 is SYGVKD. The CDR3 totals 12 residues. CDR3 in amino acids: CFITGGVYEQYV. The CDR3 coding sequence is TGCTTTATCACGGGGGGCGTCTACGAGCAGTACGTC.

CDR3 nucleotides: TGCACCAGCGGGTATAAGGGGGCCTTTCAGCCCCAGCATTTT. This encodes CTSGYKGAFQPQHF. The chain carries TRBV1 and TRBJ1-5; the listed D gene, TRBD1, was not tested against the DNA. TRBV1 is marked as a pseudogene. The CDR3 extends over 14 amino acids.

The table lists this clone with a count of one. The chain links TRBV7-9 to TRBJ2-3; 7 positions agree with TRBD2. V shed 5 bases, J shed 2 bases, and the junction held 10 bases outside the gene matches. In germline, CDR1 is SEHNR, CDR2 FQNEAQ (reference sequence). CDR3 length: 16 residues. CDR3 nucleotides: TGTGCCAGCAGCCCCGGGGCTAGCGGTTTCACAGATACGCAGTATTTT. It translates to CASSPGASGFTDTQYF. Combining the CDR3 with reference TRBV7-9 and TRBJ2-3 gives the whole variable domain DTGVSQNPRHKITKRGQNVTFRCDPISEHNRLYWYRQTLGQGPEFLTYFQNEAQLEKSRLLSDRFSAERPKGSFSTLEIQRTEQGDSAMYLCASSPGASGFTDTQYFGPGTRLTVL.

The chain couples TRBV28 to TRBJ2-5; 7 bases line up with TRBD1. J lost 5 bases, V lost 6 bases, and 6 bases had no gene match. There are 13 residues in the CDR3. CDR1 is MDHEN, CDR2 SYDVKM, per germline. CDR3 in amino acids: CASRGDSPETQYF. The CDR3 DNA reads as TGTGCCAGCAGGGGGGACAGCCCGGAGACCCAGTACTTC.

The chain employs TRBV6-5 and TRBJ1-2; a weak D match, TRBD1 (5 bases). This CDR3 spans 12 amino acids. From germline, CDR1 is MNHEY and CDR2 SVGAGI. Trimming removed 8 bases from V and 7 bases from J, with 14 bases in between. The CDR3 DNA is TGTGCCAGCCCGAGACAAGGGGCTGGCTACACCTTC. It translates to CASPRQGAGYTF.

CDR3 region: CASSFLTGLGEQFF. DNA for the CDR3: TGTGCCAGCAGCTTCTTGACAGGGTTGGGTGAGCAGTTCTTC. The V gene is TRBV3-1 (or the pseudogene TRBV3-2), the J gene TRBJ2-1, with TRBD1 matching 7 bases. This CDR3 has 14 amino acids. Germline V gene data show CDR1 as LGHDT and CDR2 as YNNKEL (reference sequence). The J segment lost 9 bases and the V segment lost 5 bases, leaving 10 bases of the junction unmatched.

The chain employs TRBV5-1 and TRBJ2-3; D gene unclear. CDR3 length: 14 amino acids. V was clipped by 3 bases and J by 0 bases, with 8 bases between them. Germline-derived CDR1 and CDR2 are SGHRS and YFSETQ. The CDR3 sequence is CASSSPLSTDTQYF. The CDR3 DNA follows: TGCGCCAGCAGCTCTCCTCTTAGCACAGATACGCAGTATTTT.